This TCR beta chain is from a study of blood T cells in healthy people across ages. The study, taken as a whole, reports: Older age coincided with a roughly linear decline in TCR beta diversity per million T cells.

Turning to this clonotype: Its antigen is undetermined.

The authors ran a second PCR of about 7 to 12 cycles using a sample-barcoded 5' primer and a J-beta primer mix. Per sample, CDR3-containing paired-end reads numbered at least 2.5 million. MiXCR, applied by TCRdb to the 5' RACE reads, yields one record per CDR3 protein. There are about a million distinct CDR3 sequences in the sample; 30% to 40% occur only once, and 13% lies in the top ten. About 10 milliliters of peripheral blood were drawn from each donor. This CDR3 contains 16 residues. Trimming removed 0 bases at V and 7 bases at J, with 19 bases between. Germline CDR1 is MGHRA and CDR2 is YSYEKL. Sequencing used blood. The TCR originated in a man younger than 30 in good health. The chain couples TRBV4-1 to TRBJ2-7, with D possibly being TRBD2 (7 bases). For the CDR3, the DNA is TGCGCCAGCAGCCAAGATGGGGGGGGGCCCAACAATGAGCAGTACTTC. Protein: CASSQDGGGPNNEQYF.